Listed below are T cell receptor beta chains from one sample, sequenced in a study of CD8 T cells in Susac syndrome. TCRdb reprocessed the immunoSEQ multiplex PCR reads via MiXCR and lists one record per CDR3 protein. The sample shows fewer than 85,000 distinct CDR3 sequences, roughly 94% of them seen only once. Material for sequencing was CD8+ T cells from PBMCs. All receptors come from a human donor with Susac syndrome. The CDR3 runs from the conserved cysteine through the conserved F or W. A D gene is named only where the DNA matches it firmly. A row's size may be missing; if present it is once, few, many or a size class.

v_gene,d_gene,abundance,len,j_gene,CDR3nt,CDR3aa
TRBV20-1,.,.,16,TRBJ2-2,TGCAGTGCTCCCGACTGGTCGGGGGAAAGGGCCGGGGAGCTGTTTTTT,CSAPDWSGERAGELFF
TRBV7-9,.,.,15,TRBJ2-7,TGTGCCAGCAGCTTCCCAGGGGATGTCACCTACGAGCAGTACTTC,CASSFPGDVTYEQYF
TRBV2,TRBD1,.,20,TRBJ2-3,TGTGCCAGCAGTGAAGCCCTCTTAAACCGACAGGGGGCAGGGGCAGATACGCAGTATTTT,CASSEALLNRQGAGADTQYF
TRBV2,TRBD1,.,18,TRBJ1-1,TGTGCCAGCAGCCCCAGGGGGGGACGGTCTTACGTGAACACTGAAGCTTTCTTT,CASSPRGGRSYVNTEAFF
TRBV12-3/TRBV12-4,TRBD1,.,15,TRBJ2-7,TGTGCCAGCAGGCTGGGACAGGGGGTGACCTACGAGCAGTACTTC,CASRLGQGVTYEQYF
TRBV4-1,.,.,15,TRBJ1-1,TGCGCCAGCAGCCCGCAATGGGGGCGGGACACTGAAGCTTTCTTT,CASSPQWGRDTEAFF
TRBV28,TRBD1,.,13,TRBJ2-7,TGTGCCACCGCTCGCGGACAGGCCTACGAGCAGTACTTC,CATARGQAYEQYF
TRBV25-1,TRBD1,.,17,TRBJ2-3,TGTGCCAGCAGGGAGACAGGGGCCAGGGTTAGCACAGATACGCAGTATTTT,CASRETGARVSTDTQYF
TRBV4-3,.,few,13,TRBJ2-5,TGCGCCAGCAGCCCCCAGGGGTTCGAGACCCAGTATTTC,CASSPQGFETQYF
TRBV2,.,.,13,TRBJ2-3,TGTGCCAGCGGTAGGCCGCCCACAGATACGCAGTATTTT,CASGRPPTDTQYF
TRBV3-1,TRBD2,.,16,TRBJ2-7,TGTGCCAGCAGCCAAGATTCTTTGCGGGGGACCTACGAGCAGTACTTC,CASSQDSLRGTYEQYF
TRBV27,.,.,15,TRBJ2-1,TGTGCCAGCAGTCACGCGGGGGCCTCCTACAATGAGCAGTTCTTC,CASSHAGASYNEQFF
TRBV20-1,.,.,13,TRBJ2-1,TGCAGTGGGGGGACTTCCGGATTCAATGAGCAGTTCTTC,CSGGTSGFNEQFF
TRBV9,.,.,15,TRBJ1-5,TGTGCCAGCAGCGCCTTTCCTATAGGCAATCAGCCCCAGCATTTT,CASSAFPIGNQPQHF
TRBV5-4,TRBD2,.,16,TRBJ2-1,TGTGCCAGCAGCTTGTTCGAGACTAGCGGGGGAAATGAGCAGTTCTTC,CASSLFETSGGNEQFF
TRBV28,.,.,11,TRBJ2-7,TGTGCCAGTTCGGTAGGGGTGGAGCAGTACTTC,CASSVGVEQYF
TRBV7-9,TRBD2,.,15,TRBJ2-1,TGTGCCAGCAGCGGTCGGACTAGCGGGGGGGTTGAGCAGTTCTTC,CASSGRTSGGVEQFF
TRBV12-5,.,.,16,TRBJ2-4,TGTGCTAGTGGTTTCTCTTCAGGGTCAGCCAAAAACATTCAGTACTTC,CASGFSSGSAKNIQYF
TRBV29-1,.,.,15,TRBJ2-7,TGCAGCGTTGTAGTTAAGCCACCTAAGTACTACGAGCAGTACTTC,CSVVVKPPKYYEQYF
TRBV12-3/TRBV12-4,.,.,12,TRBJ2-7,TGTGCCAGTGAAGGGAGACCCTACGAGCAGTACTTC,CASEGRPYEQYF
TRBV12-3/TRBV12-4,TRBD1,.,18,TRBJ2-6,TGTGCCAGCAGCCCCGGACAGGGGATATCTCTGGGGGCCAACGTCCTGACTTTC,CASSPGQGISLGANVLTF
TRBV27,.,.,13,TRBJ1-1,TGTGCCAGCAACCGGGTGGGGGACACTGAAGCTTTCTTT,CASNRVGDTEAFF
TRBV4-1,.,.,17,TRBJ2-4,TGCGCCAGCAGCCAAGATGTGCCGCAGATAGCCAAAAACATTCAGTACTTC,CASSQDVPQIAKNIQYF
TRBV9,TRBD1,.,13,TRBJ2-5,TGTGCCAGCTCACTAGGGGGCCGGGAGACCCAGTACTTC,CASSLGGRETQYF
TRBV4-1,.,.,16,TRBJ2-3,TGCGCCAGCAGCCAATTGACAGGGACTAGCACAGATACGCAGTATTTT,CASSQLTGTSTDTQYF
TRBV28,TRBD1,once,17,TRBJ2-2,TGTGCCAGCAGCCCAAGGACAGGGCGGGAGAACACCGGGGAGCTGTTTTTT,CASSPRTGRENTGELFF